These 30 T cell receptor beta chains share one sample of origin, sequenced in a study of blood T cell repertoires in COVID-19. The data were produced by immunoSEQ multiplex PCR, yet TCRdb's version contains in-frame clones alone and is incomplete. Among about 440,000 clones listed, around 89% were seen once. Sequenced material: peripheral blood. These receptors originate from a woman younger than 45 with acute or convalescent COVID-19.

The rearrangement uses TRBV3-1 (or the pseudogene TRBV3-2) and TRBJ1-5; no clear D. This CDR3 is 13 amino acids long. CDR1 and CDR2 from the germline V gene are LGHDT and YNNKEL (reference sequence). Trimming stripped 3 bases from V and 0 bases from J, with 3 bases between. In DNA, the CDR3 is TGTGCCAGCAGCCACGGTAGCAATCAGCCCCAGCATTTT. This translates into CASSHGSNQPQHF.

DNA of the CDR3: TGTGCTAGTGGTTTGGATGGAACAGGGGGCCACCTGAGGGAGCAGTTCTTC. Its protein is CASGLDGTGGHLREQFF. This chain connects TRBV12-5 to TRBJ2-1; 9 positions match TRBD1. The length of the CDR3 is 17 residues. With V trimmed by 1 base and J by 10 bases, 14 bases remained unmatched. Per germline, CDR1 LGHNT and CDR2 FRNRAP. Based on the CDR3 plus reference TRBV12-5 and TRBJ2-1, the full variable domain is DARVTQTPRHKVTEMGQEVTMRCQPILGHNTVFWYRQTMMQGLELLAYFRNRAPLDDSGMPKDRFSAEMPDATLATLKIQPSEPRDSAVYFCASGLDGTGGHLREQFFGPGTRLTVL.

The chain joins TRBV6-2 or TRBV6-3 to TRBJ2-3; a possible D gene is TRBD1 (5 bases). CDR1 is MNHEY, CDR2 SVGEGT, per germline. Deletions cut 0 bases from V and 4 bases from J, with 23 bases between. The CDR3 is 19 amino acids. CDR3 sequence reads: CASSYSLGLHKEIPDTQYF. In DNA, the CDR3 is TGTGCCAGCAGTTACTCTTTGGGGCTGCACAAAGAGATTCCAGATACGCAGTATTTT.

The chain couples TRBV5-1 to TRBJ2-7; TRBD1 matches at 9 bases. This CDR3 is built from 18 residues. With 0 bases clipped from V and 2 bases from J, the junction kept 12 bases outside the gene matches. Germline assignment: CDR1 SGHRS and CDR2 YFSETQ. The CDR3 DNA is TGCGCCAGCAGCTTGGATGTAGGGGGGACAGGGCGCACCTACGAGCAGTACTTC. Translated: CASSLDVGGTGRTYEQYF.

This rearrangement joins TRBV5-1 to TRBJ2-3, with D perhaps TRBD1 (6 bases). V was trimmed by 0 bases and J by 1 base, leaving 12 bases between them. Germline loops: CDR1 SGHRS, CDR2 YFSETQ. The CDR3 spans 16 residues. CDR3 bases: TGCGCCAGCAGCTTGGGCCTACAGGGCCGCACAGATACGCAGTATTTT. Amino acid sequence: CASSLGLQGRTDTQYF.

V usage is TRBV4-1 and J usage is TRBJ1-2; D possibly corresponds to TRBD1 (5 bases). There are 14 residues in the CDR3. Trimming took 1 base from V and 7 from J, leaving 13 bases between them. Germline CDR1 MGHRA, CDR2 YSYEKL. The chain's CDR3 is CASSQVGAGVGYTF. In nucleotides, the CDR3 is TGCGCCAGCAGCCAAGTTGGGGCTGGGGTTGGCTACACCTTC.

The chain uses TRBV30 and TRBJ2-2; 7 nucleotides align to TRBD1. The CDR3 loop spans 14 amino acids. The V segment lost 3 bases and the J segment 6 bases; nucleotides outside the gene matches: 7. Germline CDR1 GTSNPN, CDR2 SVGIG (reference sequence). CDR3 sequence (DNA): TGTGCCTGGAGCTTCTCAGGGGGAGCCGGGGAGCTGTTTTTT. It yields the protein CAWSFSGGAGELFF.

The V and J genes are TRBV3-1 (or the pseudogene TRBV3-2) and TRBJ2-7, with D perhaps TRBD1 (6 bases). The V gene lost 5 bases and the J gene lost 1 base, with 12 bases spanning the gap. Germline V CDR1 and CDR2: LGHDT, YNNKEL (reference sequence). The length of the CDR3 is 14 residues. This CDR3 is CASSFRDISYEQYF. The DNA for the CDR3 is TGTGCCAGCAGCTTCCGGGACATTTCCTACGAGCAGTACTTC.

CDR3: CALIGGQGGYTF. The CDR3 nucleotides read TGTGCCTTGATAGGAGGGCAGGGTGGCTACACCTTC. The V and J genes are TRBV12-3 or TRBV12-4 and TRBJ1-2; D is perhaps TRBD1 (5 bases). This CDR3 region has 12 residues. V lost 11 bases and J lost 7, with 17 bases in between.

The rearrangement uses TRBV14 and TRBJ1-2; D is possibly TRBD1 (6 bases). CDR3 length: 15 residues. In germline, CDR1 is SGHDN, CDR2 FVKESK. Between the trimmed V and J ends, which lost 4 bases and 5 bases, there was a span of 17 bases. Here the CDR3 DNA reads TGTGCCAGCAGCCTCGGACAGCCCCAGCTATATGGCTACACCTTC. It encodes CASSLGQPQLYGYTF.

CDR3 coding DNA: TGTGCCAGCAGTTACTCTTACAGGGGGCAGGACACTGAAGCTTTCTTT. This encodes CASSYSYRGQDTEAFF. The chain combines TRBV6-2 or TRBV6-3 with TRBJ1-1, with 9 positions matching TRBD1. Germline-derived CDR1 and CDR2 are MNHEY and SVGEGT. J was trimmed by 3 bases and V by 0 bases; bases with no gene match: 5. This CDR3 comprises 16 residues.

This clone was detected once. This chain uses TRBV6-5 with TRBJ1-2; 9 positions agree with TRBD1. Germline-derived CDR1 and CDR2 are MNHEY and SVGAGI. This CDR3 contains 15 residues. V was pared by 6 bases and J by 6 bases, with 11 bases of the junction left unmatched. The CDR3 DNA sequence: TGTGCCAGCAGCAAACAGGGGGCTGGTGAGGATGGCTACACCTTC. It encodes CASSKQGAGEDGYTF.

CDR3 residues: CAISLPTSGTDTQYF. The CDR3 DNA reads TGTGCCATCAGCCTCCCTACGTCGGGCACAGATACGCAGTATTTT. The rearrangement uses TRBV10-3 and TRBJ2-3; D unclear. The CDR3 runs 15 residues. Looked up from germline, CDR1 is ENHRY and CDR2 is SYGVKD. Deletions cut 6 bases from V and 1 base from J, with 14 bases between.

This clone showed up just once. The chain joins TRBV6-5 to TRBJ1-1; a possible D gene is TRBD1 (6 bases). Germline V gene sequence: CDR1 MNHEY, CDR2 SVGAGI. V was shortened by 7 bases and J by 5 bases, with 17 bases between the two germline ends. The CDR3 totals 14 residues. CDR3 nucleotides: TGTGCCAGCACTAGGACAGCCGATGGGACTGAAGCTTTCTTT. Encoded protein: CASTRTADGTEAFF.

The V and J genes are TRBV6-5 and TRBJ1-6; D remains unclear. V gave up 8 bases and J gave up 8 bases, with 10 bases separating them. The germline V gene encodes CDR1 MNHEY and CDR2 SVGAGI. This CDR3 comprises 12 residues. The CDR3 loop reads CASSGRHSPLHF. The CDR3 bases are TGTGCCAGCTCAGGCAGACATTCACCCCTCCACTTT.

Concerning this clone: This same CDR3 is encoded by further DNA sequences in the sample. This chain uses TRBV5-1 with TRBJ2-2; 7 bases line up with TRBD1. The length of the CDR3 is 14 residues. In germline, CDR1 is SGHRS, CDR2 YFSETQ. The ends lost 3 bases at V and 1 base at J; junction bases unmatched: 0. The DNA of the CDR3 is TGCGCCAGCAGCTGGGACAGGAACACCGGGGAGCTGTTTTTT. Encoded protein: CASSWDRNTGELFF. Full variable domain (remainder filled in from reference TRBV5-1 and TRBJ2-2): KAGVTQTPRYLIKTRGQQVTLSCSPISGHRSVSWYQQTPGQGLQFLFEYFSETQRNKGNFPGRFSGRQFSNSRSEMNVSTLELGDSALYLCASSWDRNTGELFFGEGSRLTVL.

The J gene is TRBJ2-5, the V gene TRBV2, with TRBD2 matching over 7 bases. The J segment lost 4 bases and the V segment lost 5 bases, leaving 4 bases of the junction unmatched. The CDR3 length is 13 residues. Germline values: CDR1 SNHLY, CDR2 FYNNEI. The DNA of the CDR3 is TGTGCCAGCAGTTTGGCGGGGGTAGAGACCCAGTACTTC. Translating it yields CASSLAGVETQYF.

DNA for the CDR3: TGTGCCAGCAGCTTGGGACAGTTGACTAATGAAAAACTGTTTTTT. Its translation is CASSLGQLTNEKLFF. This chain joins TRBV5-8 and TRBJ1-4; D might be TRBD1 (5 bases). Deletions cut 0 bases from V and 2 bases from J, with 8 bases between. CDR3 size: 15 residues. CDR1 and CDR2 (germline): SGHTS, YDEGEE. Filled out from reference TRBV5-8 and TRBJ1-4, the complete variable domain reads EAGVTQSPTHLIKTRGQQATLRCSPISGHTSVYWYQQALGLGLQFLLWYDEGEERNRGNFPPRFSGRQFPNYSSELNVNALELEDSALYLCASSLGQLTNEKLFFGSGTQLSVL.

J is TRBJ2-4 and V is TRBV2; TRBD1 matches 7 bases. The CDR3 runs 15 residues. Per the germline V gene, CDR1 is SNHLY and CDR2 is FYNNEI. J lost 10 bases, V lost 0 bases, and 9 bases had no gene match. The CDR3 nucleotides are TGTGCCAGCAGTGAAGCGACAGGGACGGTAGGGATTCAGTACTTC. This translates into CASSEATGTVGIQYF.

The V gene is TRBV4-1, the J gene TRBJ2-7; D perhaps matches TRBD1 (5 bases). V lost 0 bases to trimming and J lost 4 bases, with 7 bases between them. This CDR3 has 13 residues. Germline lookup yields CDR1 MGHRA and CDR2 YSYEKL. Here the CDR3 DNA reads TGCGCCAGCAGCCAAGAAGCAGGGTACGAGCAGTACTTC. Its translation: CASSQEAGYEQYF.

The rearrangement joins TRBV28 to TRBJ2-2; D unclear. Germline CDR1 and CDR2: MDHEN and SYDVKM. With 1 base removed from V and 2 bases from J, the gap between germline ends came to 11 bases. The CDR3 is 16 residues long. For the CDR3, the DNA is TGTGCCAGCAGTTTATTCCCGACATCAAACACCGGGGAGCTGTTTTTT. As protein: CASSLFPTSNTGELFF. Looking up the rest from reference TRBV28 and TRBJ2-2 gives the full variable domain: DVKVTQSSRYLVKRTGEKVFLECVQDMDHENMFWYRQDPGLGLRLIYFSYDVKMKEKGDIPEGYSVSREKKERFSLILESASTNQTSMYLCASSLFPTSNTGELFFGEGSRLTVL.

The chain carries TRBV4-1 and TRBJ2-1, with 7 bases aligning to TRBD1. V lost 0 bases, J lost 7 bases, and 6 bases stayed unmatched. The CDR3 has 15 amino acids. CDR1 MGHRA and CDR2 YSYEKL come from the germline V gene. Here the CDR3 DNA reads TGCGCCAGCAGCCAAGATTCGGGGACAGCGAATGAGCAGTTCTTC. This codes for CASSQDSGTANEQFF.

This chain links TRBV11-3 with TRBJ2-1; 10 bases map to TRBD2. CDR1 is SGHNT, CDR2 YENEEA, per germline. J gave up 8 bases and V 5 bases, and 6 bases lay outside the gene matches. The CDR3 loop spans 14 amino acids. DNA for the CDR3: TGTGCCAGCAGCCCAGCGGGGGGGCCTTATGAGCAGTTCTTC. This sequence encodes CASSPAGGPYEQFF.

V is TRBV25-1 and J is TRBJ1-4; D is unresolved. This CDR3 has 15 amino acids. V lost 1 base and J lost 8, with 14 bases in between. CDR1 and CDR2 (germline): MGHDK, SYGVNS. The CDR3 loop is CASSEFREIGEKLFF. The DNA of the CDR3 is TGTGCCAGCAGTGAATTTCGGGAGATCGGGGAAAAACTGTTTTTT. The complete variable domain, with remaining parts taken from reference TRBV25-1 and TRBJ1-4, reads EADIYQTPRYLVIGTGKKITLECSQTMGHDKMYWYQQDPGMELHLIHYSYGVNSTEKGDLSSESTVSRIRTEHFPLTLESARPSHTSQYLCASSEFREIGEKLFFGSGTQLSVL.

V and J are TRBV11-2 and TRBJ2-4, with 8 bases fitting TRBD2. Germline CDR1 reads SGHAT; CDR2 reads FQNNGV. The ends lost 5 bases at V and 7 bases at J; junction bases unmatched: 4. The CDR3 runs 13 residues. Written as DNA, the CDR3 is TGTGCCAGCAGCGTGGGACTAGGTAACATTCAGTACTTC. Translated: CASSVGLGNIQYF.

This sequence joins TRBV3-1 (or the pseudogene TRBV3-2) and TRBJ2-1; D not certain. Germline assignment: CDR1 LGHDT and CDR2 YNNKEL (reference sequence). The CDR3 covers 12 residues. V was clipped by 1 base and J by 10 bases, with 8 bases between them. The CDR3 reads CASSQGALEQFF. DNA of the CDR3: TGTGCCAGCAGCCAAGGGGCTTTGGAGCAGTTCTTC.

The chain recombines TRBV5-4 with TRBJ1-2; 8 positions agree with TRBD1. Per the germline V gene, CDR1 is SGHNT and CDR2 is YYREEE (reference sequence). Germline trimming cut 1 base from V and 8 bases from J; bases unmatched to any gene: 10. The CDR3 consists of 15 residues. CDR3 coding DNA: TGTGCCAGCAGCTTGCGGACAGGGAAAACTTACGGCTACACCTTC. Its translation is CASSLRTGKTYGYTF.

J is TRBJ1-4 and V is TRBV19; D gene unclear. The CDR3 loop spans 12 amino acids. Trimming stripped 3 bases from V and 10 bases from J, with 9 bases between. Germline V gene sequence: CDR1 LNHDA, CDR2 SQIVND (reference sequence). CDR3 sequence (DNA): TGTGCCAGTAGTATCCTGGGAGGAAAACTGTTTTTT. Translated: CASSILGGKLFF.

This chain connects TRBV4-2 to TRBJ1-4, with 9 bases fitting TRBD1. The germline gives CDR1 LGHNA, CDR2 YNFKEQ. The CDR3 runs to 16 residues. V shed 1 base and J 7 bases; nucleotides not matched to a gene: 7. The CDR3 loop reads CASSQATQGAAEKLFF. In DNA form, the CDR3 reads TGTGCCAGCAGCCAAGCCACACAGGGGGCGGCTGAAAAACTGTTTTTT.

V usage is TRBV10-3 and J usage is TRBJ2-1, with TRBD2 matching 13 bases. Trimming at V came to 10 bases and at J to 4 bases, leaving 13 bases not matched to a gene. From germline, CDR1 is ENHRY and CDR2 SYGVKD. This CDR3 spans 17 amino acids. The CDR3 sequence is CATAGTSGASVYNEQFF. The CDR3 coding sequence is TGTGCCACCGCCGGGACTAGCGGGGCCTCAGTGTACAATGAGCAGTTCTTC.